The 16 T cell receptor beta chains in this list originate from one sample, sequenced in a study of beta chain features in type 1 diabetes. The entirety of the isolated RNA underwent reverse transcription, so expressed TCRB transcripts were sequenced. Method: immunoSEQ multiplex PCR; TCRdb's copy keeps in-frame clones and lacks some. The table lists 400,000 to 600,000 clones, about 32% of them singletons. Sequenced sample: naive CD4+ T cells from blood. The origin of the receptors is a man between 18 and 29 years old in good health.

Only a few counts were recorded for this clone. The genes are TRBV7-9 and TRBJ1-5, with D hard to call. The germline gives CDR1 SEHNR, CDR2 FQNEAQ (reference sequence). The ends were cut back, 5 bases at V and 2 bases at J, with 16 bases in the middle. The length of the CDR3 is 16 residues. CDR3 protein: CASSPRVGNGNQPQHF. The CDR3 DNA reads as TGTGCCAGCAGCCCACGGGTGGGGAACGGCAATCAGCCCCAGCATTTT. Full variable domain (remainder filled in from reference TRBV7-9 and TRBJ1-5): DTGVSQNPRHKITKRGQNVTFRCDPISEHNRLYWYRQTLGQGPEFLTYFQNEAQLEKSRLLSDRFSAERPKGSFSTLEIQRTEQGDSAMYLCASSPRVGNGNQPQHFGDGTRLSIL.

This clone was seen only a few times. The V gene is TRBV4-1, the J gene TRBJ2-3; 9 nucleotides match TRBD1. Germline assignment: CDR1 MGHRA and CDR2 YSYEKL. The V segment lost 5 bases and the J segment 8 bases; nucleotides outside the gene matches: 2. The CDR3 sequence is 12 residues long. CDR3 amino acids: CASSWGQGTQYF. The DNA of the CDR3 is TGCGCCAGCAGCTGGGGACAGGGTACGCAGTATTTT.

This sequence joins TRBV30 and TRBJ2-3, with a possible D match to TRBD2 (6 bases). Germline V gene lookup returns CDR1 GTSNPN and CDR2 SVGIG (reference sequence). This CDR3 contains 15 residues. V gave up 1 base and J gave up 1 base, with 12 bases separating them. The CDR3 bases are TGTGCCTGGAGTGAAGCGGGTTACCGCACAGATACGCAGTATTTT. Amino acid sequence: CAWSEAGYRTDTQYF.

This clone came up a few times. The chain uses TRBV30 and TRBJ1-2, with D perhaps TRBD1 (5 bases). Germline loops: CDR1 GTSNPN, CDR2 SVGIG (reference sequence). The ends were cut back, 0 bases at V and 4 bases at J, with 18 bases in the middle. This CDR3 has 16 residues. The CDR3 protein is CAWSVRGGSSSYGYTF. Written as DNA, the CDR3 is TGTGCCTGGAGTGTAAGGGGCGGATCGAGTAGCTATGGCTACACCTTC.

The rearrangement uses TRBV5-4 and TRBJ2-3; no firm D call. Germline loops: CDR1 SGHNT, CDR2 YYREEE (reference sequence). Trimming removed 3 bases from V and 2 bases from J, with 7 bases in between. The CDR3 contains 13 residues. The CDR3 region is CASSSWSTDTQYF. As DNA, the CDR3 is TGTGCCAGCAGCTCGTGGTCCACAGATACGCAGTATTTT.

This chain joins TRBV30 and TRBJ1-1; D call uncertain. There are 15 residues in the CDR3. V lost 2 bases to trimming and J lost 4 bases, with 17 bases between them. CDR1 is GTSNPN and CDR2 is SVGIG in the germline V gene (reference sequence). This chain's CDR3 is CAWSPSEKISTEAFF. Here the CDR3 DNA reads TGTGCCTGGAGTCCTTCGGAAAAGATAAGCACTGAAGCTTTCTTT.

This clone was counted only a few times. Other DNA sequences within the sample encode an identical CDR3. The chain recombines TRBV7-2 with TRBJ2-3; D gene uncertain. Trimming left V 3 bases short and J 1 base short, with 5 bases between. Germline CDR1 SGHTA, CDR2 FQGNSA. This CDR3 has 13 residues. DNA of the CDR3: TGTGCCAGCAGCTTCCGGGGCACAGATACGCAGTATTTT. This gives the protein CASSFRGTDTQYF. Full variable domain (outside the CDR3, taken from reference TRBV7-2 and TRBJ2-3): GAGVSQSPSNKVTEKGKDVELRCDPISGHTALYWYRQSLGQGLEFLIYFQGNSAPDKSGLPSDRFSAERTGGSVSTLTIQRTQQEDSAVYLCASSFRGTDTQYFGPGTRLTVL.

Only a few counts were recorded for this clone. The chain uses TRBV4-3 and TRBJ2-1; 8 bases map to TRBD2. Germline-derived CDR1 and CDR2 are LGHNA and YSLEER. The V gene end was trimmed by 4 bases and the J gene end by 0 bases; junction bases not matched to a gene: 8. The CDR3 has 17 residues. The CDR3 sequence: CASSPTSGVSSYNEQFF. The CDR3 region has the DNA TGCGCCAGCAGCCCTACTAGCGGAGTCAGCTCCTACAATGAGCAGTTCTTC.

The chain carries TRBV18 and TRBJ2-2; 7 bases align to TRBD1. Germline trimming cut 2 bases from V and 7 bases from J; bases unmatched to any gene: 10. The CDR3 is 16 residues long. The germline gives CDR1 KGHSH, CDR2 LQKENI. The CDR3 protein is CASSPNGQEVVGELFF. The DNA of the CDR3 is TGTGCCAGCTCACCAAACGGACAGGAAGTGGTCGGGGAGCTGTTTTTT. Supplemented by reference TRBV18 and TRBJ2-2, the full variable domain reads NAGVMQNPRHLVRRRGQEARLRCSPMKGHSHVYWYRQLPEEGLKFMVYLQKENIIDESGMPKERFSAEFPKEGPSILRIQQVVRGDSAAYFCASSPNGQEVVGELFFGEGSRLTVL.

On this clone: The identical CDR3 is also encoded by other nucleotide sequences in the sample. V and J are TRBV9 and TRBJ2-3, with D hard to call. Germline V gene sequence: CDR1 SGDLS, CDR2 YYNGEE. Between the trimmed V and J ends, which lost 0 bases and 3 bases, there was a span of 5 bases. The CDR3 sequence is 13 residues long. Here the CDR3 reads CASSVVGTDTQYF. In DNA form, the CDR3 reads TGTGCCAGCAGCGTAGTAGGGACAGATACGCAGTATTTT.

The chain links TRBV5-4 to TRBJ2-2; TRBD1 agrees at 7 bases. The CDR3 extends over 16 amino acids. With V trimmed by 5 bases and J by 4 bases, 11 bases remained unmatched. The germline CDR1 and CDR2 sequences are SGHNT and YYREEE (reference sequence). The CDR3 sequence is CASRRIDRAVTGELFF. CDR3 DNA sequence: TGTGCCAGCAGGAGAATTGACAGGGCTGTCACCGGGGAGCTGTTTTTT. The whole variable domain, filled in from reference TRBV5-4 and TRBJ2-2, reads ETGVTQSPTHLIKTRGQQVTLRCSSQSGHNTVSWYQQALGQGPQFIFQYYREEENGRGNFPPRFSGLQFPNYSSELNVNALELDDSALYLCASRRIDRAVTGELFFGEGSRLTVL.

The rearrangement links TRBV30 to TRBJ2-7; D perhaps matches TRBD2 (5 bases). Per the germline V gene, CDR1 is GTSNPN and CDR2 is SVGIG (reference sequence). The CDR3 extends over 16 amino acids. V gave up 4 bases and J gave up 0 bases, with 19 bases separating them. For the CDR3, the DNA is TGTGCCTGGACAGTAGCTGAGCGGTATAGCTCCTACGAGCAGTACTTC. It translates to CAWTVAERYSSYEQYF.

This rearrangement joins TRBV29-1 to TRBJ1-1, with unresolved D. Germline loops: CDR1 SQVTM, CDR2 ANQGSEA. CDR3 length equals 13 residues. The V gene lost 5 bases and the J gene lost 2 bases, with 12 bases spanning the gap. CDR3 coding DNA: TGCAGCGTTTCTCTCGGCCCAAACACTGAAGCTTTCTTT. It is translated as CSVSLGPNTEAFF.

A few counts support this clone. The chain is built from TRBV15 and TRBJ1-2; the D is unclear. The germline CDR1 and CDR2 sequences are LNHNV and YYDKDF (reference sequence). Trimming removed 0 bases from V and 8 bases from J, with 13 bases in between. The CDR3 has 14 residues. DNA of the CDR3: TGTGCCACCAGCAGAGATGGAGCAGTCTGGGGCTACACCTTC. Protein sequence: CATSRDGAVWGYTF.

This chain uses TRBV5-1 with TRBJ2-1; 12 bases are shared with TRBD2. The CDR3 has 16 residues. Trimming at V came to 3 bases and at J to 4 bases, leaving 5 bases not matched to a gene. Germline V gene sequence: CDR1 SGHRS, CDR2 YFSETQ. The CDR3 DNA is TGCGCCAGCAGCTACGGACTAGCGGGGATATACAATGAGCAGTTCTTC. Amino acids: CASSYGLAGIYNEQFF.

This clone was picked up a small number of times. The V gene is TRBV5-1, the J gene TRBJ2-1, with 10 bases lining up with TRBD2. V shed 5 bases, J shed 5 bases, and the junction held 10 bases outside the gene matches. The CDR3 covers 16 residues. Germline CDR1 and CDR2: SGHRS and YFSETQ. The CDR3 sequence: CASSFGGTSANNEQFF. CDR3 nucleotide sequence: TGCGCCAGCAGTTTCGGAGGGACTAGCGCTAACAATGAGCAGTTCTTC.